This T cell receptor beta chain was obtained from a study of monozygotic twins with inflammatory bowel disease. Study findings and constraints: A distinction between different T cell subtypes was not possible. TCRbeta inverse Simpson diversity was decreased in IBD patients versus healthy co-twins. The sharing of clonotypes with others was lower in IBD patients than in healthy twins, especially with disease activity.

Reprocessing the 5' RACE reads, TCRdb reports a single entry for every CDR3 protein and omits DNA. Seen in this sample are about 43,000 distinct CDR3 sequences; the ten most common clones hold about 5%. Concerning this clonotype itself: The antigen remains undetermined.

The CDR3 is 11 amino acids. The TCR comes from a human donor with ulcerative colitis or Crohn's disease, or a healthy co-twin of an affected twin (not recorded which). Sequenced: blood. The chain joins TRBV12-3 or TRBV12-4 to TRBJ2-5. CDR3 region: CASSLHETQYF.